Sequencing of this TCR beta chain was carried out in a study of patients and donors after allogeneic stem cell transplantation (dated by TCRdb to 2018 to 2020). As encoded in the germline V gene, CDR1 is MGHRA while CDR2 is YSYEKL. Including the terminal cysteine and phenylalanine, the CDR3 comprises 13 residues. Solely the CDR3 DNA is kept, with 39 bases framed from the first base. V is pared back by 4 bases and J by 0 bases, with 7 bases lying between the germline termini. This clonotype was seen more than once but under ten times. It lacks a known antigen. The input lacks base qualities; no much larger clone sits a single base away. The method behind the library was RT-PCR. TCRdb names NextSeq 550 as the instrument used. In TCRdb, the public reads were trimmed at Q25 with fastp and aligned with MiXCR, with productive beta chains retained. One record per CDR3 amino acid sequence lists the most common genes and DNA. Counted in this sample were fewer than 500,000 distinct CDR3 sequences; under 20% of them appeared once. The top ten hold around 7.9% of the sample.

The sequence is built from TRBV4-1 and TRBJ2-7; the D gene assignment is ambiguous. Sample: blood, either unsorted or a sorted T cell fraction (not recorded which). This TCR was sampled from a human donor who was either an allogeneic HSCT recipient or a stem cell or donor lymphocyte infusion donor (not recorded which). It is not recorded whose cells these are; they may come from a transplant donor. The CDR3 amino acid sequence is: CASSRRVSYEQYF. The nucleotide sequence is TGCGCCAGCAGCCGAAGGGTCTCCTACGAGCAGTACTTC.